This T cell receptor beta chain was sequenced for a study of blood T cell repertoires in COVID-19. The CDR3 sequence is 16 residues long. CDR1 is KGHDR and CDR2 is SFDVKD in the germline V gene. Between the trimmed V and J ends, which lost 0 bases and 2 bases, there was a span of 12 bases. Here immunoSEQ multiplex PCR was the method, and the copy in TCRdb shows in-frame clones only, minus some. The sample lists about 160,000 clones, 65% to 85% occurring once. All enrollees were roughly 18 to 89 years old and from about 25 US areas. Before being deemed recovered, Cohort 3 donors had two negative PCRs, clearance, or symptom resolution. This clone came up a few times.

The sequencing sample was made of PBMCs or T cells enriched from blood (not recorded which). The V and J genes are TRBV24-1 and TRBJ2-5; possibly TRBD2 for D (5 bases). This clonotype was sampled from a man in his forties who had recovered from COVID-19. The CDR3 coding sequence is TGTGCCACCAGTGATTTGTCTTTTGGCGGGCAAGAGACCCAGTACTTC. It codes for CATSDLSFGGQETQYF.